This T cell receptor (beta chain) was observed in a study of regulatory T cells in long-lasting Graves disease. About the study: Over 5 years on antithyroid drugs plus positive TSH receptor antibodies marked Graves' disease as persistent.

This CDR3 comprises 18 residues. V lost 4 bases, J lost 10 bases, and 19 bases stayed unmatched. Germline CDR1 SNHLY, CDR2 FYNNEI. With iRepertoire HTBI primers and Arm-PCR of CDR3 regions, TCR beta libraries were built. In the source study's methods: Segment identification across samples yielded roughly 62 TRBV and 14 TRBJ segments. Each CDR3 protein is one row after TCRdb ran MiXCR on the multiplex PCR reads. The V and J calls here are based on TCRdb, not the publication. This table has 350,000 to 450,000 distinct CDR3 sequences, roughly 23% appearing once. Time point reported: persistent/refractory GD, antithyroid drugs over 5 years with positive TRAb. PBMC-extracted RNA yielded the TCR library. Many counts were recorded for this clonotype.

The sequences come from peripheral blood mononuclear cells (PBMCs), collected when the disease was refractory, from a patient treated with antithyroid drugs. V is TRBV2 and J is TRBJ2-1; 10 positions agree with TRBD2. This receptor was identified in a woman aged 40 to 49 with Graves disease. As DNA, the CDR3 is TGTGCCAGCAGTGTAGTGTCGGGGCTGCACCATAGCGGGAGGGAGCAGTTCTTC. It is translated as CASSVVSGLHHSGREQFF. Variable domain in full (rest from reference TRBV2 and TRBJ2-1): EPEVTQTPSHQVTQMGQEVILRCVPISNHLYFYWYRQILGQKVEFLVSFYNNEISEKSEIFDDQFSVERPDGSNFTLKIRSTKLEDSAMYFCASSVVSGLHHSGREQFFGPGTRLTVL.